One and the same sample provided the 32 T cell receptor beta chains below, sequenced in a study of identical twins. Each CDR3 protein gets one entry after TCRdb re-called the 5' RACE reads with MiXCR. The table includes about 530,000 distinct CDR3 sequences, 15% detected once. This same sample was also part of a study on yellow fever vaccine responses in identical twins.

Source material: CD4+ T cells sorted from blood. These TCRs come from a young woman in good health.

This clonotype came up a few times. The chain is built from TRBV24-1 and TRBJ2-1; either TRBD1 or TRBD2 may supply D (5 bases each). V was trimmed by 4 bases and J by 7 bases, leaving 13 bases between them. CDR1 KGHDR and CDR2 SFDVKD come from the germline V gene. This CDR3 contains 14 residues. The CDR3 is CATSETGTTNEQFF. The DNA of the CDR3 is TGTGCCACCAGTGAGACCGGGACCACGAATGAGCAGTTCTTC.

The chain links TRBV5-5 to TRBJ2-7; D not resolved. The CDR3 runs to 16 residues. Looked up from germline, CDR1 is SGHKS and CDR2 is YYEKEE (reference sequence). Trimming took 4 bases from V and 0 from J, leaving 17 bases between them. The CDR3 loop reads CASSNRNTPSSYEQYF. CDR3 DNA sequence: TGTGCCAGCAGCAACCGTAACACCCCCTCCTCCTACGAGCAGTACTTC.

The CDR3 region is CASSQGLAGVPEQFF. CDR3 nucleotide sequence: TGTGCCAGCAGCCAAGGACTAGCGGGGGTTCCTGAGCAGTTCTTC. This chain links TRBV3-1 with TRBJ2-1, with 12 bases lining up with TRBD2. Losses at the gene ends were 1 base for V and 9 bases for J; bases not matched to a gene: 4. CDR3 length: 15 amino acids. CDR1 is LGHDT and CDR2 is YNNKEL in the germline V gene (reference sequence).

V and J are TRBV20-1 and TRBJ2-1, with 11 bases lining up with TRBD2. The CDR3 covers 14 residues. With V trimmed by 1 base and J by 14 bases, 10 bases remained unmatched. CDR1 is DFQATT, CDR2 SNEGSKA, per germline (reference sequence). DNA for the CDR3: TGCAGTGCTAGAGTTGAGTTAGCGGGGGGGCCGGAGTTCTTC. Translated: CSARVELAGGPEFF.

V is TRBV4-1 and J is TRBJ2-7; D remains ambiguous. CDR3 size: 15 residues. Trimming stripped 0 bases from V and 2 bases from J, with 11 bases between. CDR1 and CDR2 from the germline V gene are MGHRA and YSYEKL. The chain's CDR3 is CASSQDLQIAYEQYF. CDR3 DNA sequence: TGCGCCAGCAGCCAAGATCTACAGATCGCCTACGAGCAGTACTTC.

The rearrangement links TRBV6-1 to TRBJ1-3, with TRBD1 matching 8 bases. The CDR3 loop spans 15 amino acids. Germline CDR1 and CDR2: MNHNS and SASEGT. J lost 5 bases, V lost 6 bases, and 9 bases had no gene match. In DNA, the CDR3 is TGTGCCAGCAGCCTTGATGCAGGGGGCAGAAACACCATATATTTT. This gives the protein CASSLDAGGRNTIYF.

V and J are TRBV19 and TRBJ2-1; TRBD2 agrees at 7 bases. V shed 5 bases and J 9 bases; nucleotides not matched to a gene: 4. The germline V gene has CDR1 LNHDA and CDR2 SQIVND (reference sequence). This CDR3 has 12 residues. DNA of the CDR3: TGTGCCAGTAGTTCGACGGGGGGTGAGCAGTTCTTC. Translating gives CASSSTGGEQFF.

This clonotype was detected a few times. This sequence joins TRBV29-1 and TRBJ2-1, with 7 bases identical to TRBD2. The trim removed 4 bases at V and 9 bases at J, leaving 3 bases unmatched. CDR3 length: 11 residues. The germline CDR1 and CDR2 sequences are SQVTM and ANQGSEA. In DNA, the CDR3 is TGCAGCGTTGTGACTAGCATTGAGCAGTTCTTC. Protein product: CSVVTSIEQFF.

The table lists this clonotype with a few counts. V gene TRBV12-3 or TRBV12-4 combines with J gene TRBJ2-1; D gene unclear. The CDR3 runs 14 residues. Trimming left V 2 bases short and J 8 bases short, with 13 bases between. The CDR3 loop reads CASSLTPSVDEQFF. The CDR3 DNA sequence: TGTGCCAGCAGTTTAACCCCCTCGGTGGATGAGCAGTTCTTC.

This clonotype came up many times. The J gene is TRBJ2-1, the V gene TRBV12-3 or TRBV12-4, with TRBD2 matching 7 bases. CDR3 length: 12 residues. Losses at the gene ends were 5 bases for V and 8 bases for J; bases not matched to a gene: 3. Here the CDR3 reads CASSATSYEQFF. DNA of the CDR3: TGTGCCAGCAGTGCGACTAGCTATGAGCAGTTCTTC.

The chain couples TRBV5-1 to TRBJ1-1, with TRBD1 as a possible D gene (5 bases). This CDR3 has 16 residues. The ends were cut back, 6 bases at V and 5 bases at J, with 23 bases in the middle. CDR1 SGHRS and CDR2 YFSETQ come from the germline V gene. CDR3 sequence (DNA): TGCGCCAGCACCCCTGGTGGTCAGGGCGGGAGGACTGAAGCTTTCTTT. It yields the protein CASTPGGQGGRTEAFF.

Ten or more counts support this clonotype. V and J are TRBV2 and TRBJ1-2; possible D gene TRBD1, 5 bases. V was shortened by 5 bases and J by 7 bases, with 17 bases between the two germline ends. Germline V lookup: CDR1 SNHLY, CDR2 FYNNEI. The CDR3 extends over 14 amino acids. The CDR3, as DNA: TGTGCCAGCAGTTTAGGGGCTGCTGGAGGTGGCTACACCTTC. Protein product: CASSLGAAGGGYTF.

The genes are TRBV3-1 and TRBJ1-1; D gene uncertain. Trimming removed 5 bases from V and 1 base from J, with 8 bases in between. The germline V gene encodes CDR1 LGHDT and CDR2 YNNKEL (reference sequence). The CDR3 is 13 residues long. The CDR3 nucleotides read TGTGCCAGCAGCGATACACCGAACACTGAAGCTTTCTTT. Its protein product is CASSDTPNTEAFF.

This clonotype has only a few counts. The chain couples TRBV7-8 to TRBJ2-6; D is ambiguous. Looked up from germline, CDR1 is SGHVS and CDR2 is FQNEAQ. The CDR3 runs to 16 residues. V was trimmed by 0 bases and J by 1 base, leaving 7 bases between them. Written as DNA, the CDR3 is TGTGCCAGCAGCTTAGCGAAGAGATCTGGGGCCAACGTCCTGACTTTC. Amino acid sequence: CASSLAKRSGANVLTF.

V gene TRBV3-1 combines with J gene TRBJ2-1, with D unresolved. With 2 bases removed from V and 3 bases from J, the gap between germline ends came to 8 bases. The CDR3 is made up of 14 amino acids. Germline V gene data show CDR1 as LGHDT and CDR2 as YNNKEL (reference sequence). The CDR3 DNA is TGTGCCAGCAGCCAACCCCCAAGCTACAATGAGCAGTTCTTC. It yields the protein CASSQPPSYNEQFF.

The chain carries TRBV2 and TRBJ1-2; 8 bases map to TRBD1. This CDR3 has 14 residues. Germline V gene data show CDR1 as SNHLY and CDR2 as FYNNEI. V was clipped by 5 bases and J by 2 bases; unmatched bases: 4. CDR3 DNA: TGTGCCAGCAGTCTCCGGACAGGGAACTATGGCTACACCTTC. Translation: CASSLRTGNYGYTF.

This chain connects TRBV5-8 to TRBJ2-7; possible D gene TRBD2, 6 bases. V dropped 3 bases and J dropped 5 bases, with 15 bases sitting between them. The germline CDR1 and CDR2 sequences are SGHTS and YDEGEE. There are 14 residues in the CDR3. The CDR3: CASSWRGYSHEQYV. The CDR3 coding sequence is TGTGCCAGCAGCTGGAGGGGATACAGTCACGAGCAGTACGTC.

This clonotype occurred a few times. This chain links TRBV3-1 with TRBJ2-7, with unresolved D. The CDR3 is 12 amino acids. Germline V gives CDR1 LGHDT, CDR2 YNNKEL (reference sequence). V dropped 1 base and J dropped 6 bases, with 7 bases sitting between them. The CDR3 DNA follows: TGTGCCAGCAGCCAAGCGAAATCCGAGCAGTACTTC. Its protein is CASSQAKSEQYF.

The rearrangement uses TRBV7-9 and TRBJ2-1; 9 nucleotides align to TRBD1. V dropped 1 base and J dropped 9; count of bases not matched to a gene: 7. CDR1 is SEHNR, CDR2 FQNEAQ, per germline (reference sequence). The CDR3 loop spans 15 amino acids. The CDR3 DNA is TGTGCCAGCAGCTTAGACCTCGGACAGGGGAGTGAGCAGTTCTTC. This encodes CASSLDLGQGSEQFF.

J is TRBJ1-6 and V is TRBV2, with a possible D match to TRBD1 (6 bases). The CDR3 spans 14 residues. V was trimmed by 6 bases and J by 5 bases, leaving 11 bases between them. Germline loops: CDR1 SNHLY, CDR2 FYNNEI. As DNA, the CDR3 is TGTGCCAGCAGCCGGGACAACAATAATTCACCCCTCCACTTT. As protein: CASSRDNNNSPLHF.

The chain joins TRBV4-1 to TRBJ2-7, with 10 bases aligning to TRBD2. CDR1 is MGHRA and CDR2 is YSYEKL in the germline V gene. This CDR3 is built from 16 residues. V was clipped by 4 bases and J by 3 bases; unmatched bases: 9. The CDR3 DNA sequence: TGCGCCAGCAGCCGTGGAGCGGGAGGGGGGGACTACGAGCAGTACTTC. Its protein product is CASSRGAGGGDYEQYF.

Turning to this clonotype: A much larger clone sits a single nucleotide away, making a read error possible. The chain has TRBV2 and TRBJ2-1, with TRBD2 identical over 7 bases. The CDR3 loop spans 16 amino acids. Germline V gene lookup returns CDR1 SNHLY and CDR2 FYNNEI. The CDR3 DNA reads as TGTGCCAGCAGTGAATCAGCGGGGAGCTCCTTCAATGAGCAGTTCTTC. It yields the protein CASSESAGSSFNEQFF.

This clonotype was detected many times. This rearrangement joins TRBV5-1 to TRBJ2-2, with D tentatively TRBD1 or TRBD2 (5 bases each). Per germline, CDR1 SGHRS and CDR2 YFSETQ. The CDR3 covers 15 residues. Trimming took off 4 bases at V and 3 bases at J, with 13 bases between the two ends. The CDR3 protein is CASSLMGEHTGELFF. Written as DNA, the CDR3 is TGCGCCAGCAGCCTCATGGGGGAGCACACCGGGGAGCTGTTTTTT. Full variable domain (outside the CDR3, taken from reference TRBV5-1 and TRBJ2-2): KAGVTQTPRYLIKTRGQQVTLSCSPISGHRSVSWYQQTPGQGLQFLFEYFSETQRNKGNFPGRFSGRQFSNSRSEMNVSTLELGDSALYLCASSLMGEHTGELFFGEGSRLTVL.

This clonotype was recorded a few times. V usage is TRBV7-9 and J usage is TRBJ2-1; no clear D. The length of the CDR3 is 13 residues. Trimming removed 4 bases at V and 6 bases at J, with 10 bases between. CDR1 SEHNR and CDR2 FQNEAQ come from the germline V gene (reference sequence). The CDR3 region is CASSSDISNEQFF. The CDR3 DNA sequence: TGTGCCAGCAGCTCCGACATATCCAATGAGCAGTTCTTC.

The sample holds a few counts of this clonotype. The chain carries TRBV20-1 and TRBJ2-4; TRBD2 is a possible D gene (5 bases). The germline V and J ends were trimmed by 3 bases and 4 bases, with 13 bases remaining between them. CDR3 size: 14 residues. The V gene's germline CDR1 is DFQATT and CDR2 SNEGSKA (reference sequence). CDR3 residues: CSASERTGKNIQYF. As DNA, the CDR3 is TGCAGTGCTAGCGAAAGGACGGGGAAAAACATTCAGTACTTC.

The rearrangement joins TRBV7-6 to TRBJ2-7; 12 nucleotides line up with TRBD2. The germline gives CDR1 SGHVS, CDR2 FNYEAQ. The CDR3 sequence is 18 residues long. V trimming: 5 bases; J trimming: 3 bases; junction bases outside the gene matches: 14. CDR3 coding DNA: TGTGCCAGCAGCGAAGATCCCACCGGACTAGCGGGAAACTACGAGCAGTACTTC. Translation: CASSEDPTGLAGNYEQYF.

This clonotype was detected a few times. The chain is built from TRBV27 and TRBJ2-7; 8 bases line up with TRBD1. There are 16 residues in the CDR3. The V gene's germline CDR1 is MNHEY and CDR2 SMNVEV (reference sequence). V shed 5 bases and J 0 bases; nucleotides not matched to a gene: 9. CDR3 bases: TGTGCCAGCAGTGGCGGGGACAGGAGTATCTCCTACGAGCAGTACTTC. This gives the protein CASSGGDRSISYEQYF.

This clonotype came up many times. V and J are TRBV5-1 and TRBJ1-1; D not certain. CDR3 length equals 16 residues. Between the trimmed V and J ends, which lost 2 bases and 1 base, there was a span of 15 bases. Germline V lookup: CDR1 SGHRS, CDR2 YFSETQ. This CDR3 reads CASSLRTHAANTEAFF. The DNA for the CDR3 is TGCGCCAGCAGCTTAAGGACCCACGCCGCGAACACTGAAGCTTTCTTT.

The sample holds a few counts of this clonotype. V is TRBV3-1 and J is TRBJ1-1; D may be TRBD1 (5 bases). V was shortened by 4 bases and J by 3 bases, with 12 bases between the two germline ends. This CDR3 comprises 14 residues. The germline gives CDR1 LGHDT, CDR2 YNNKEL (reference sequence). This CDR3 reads CASSPPRQYTEAFF. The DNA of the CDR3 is TGTGCCAGCAGCCCACCCCGACAGTACACTGAAGCTTTCTTT.

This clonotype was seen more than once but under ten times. The CDR3 DNA reads as TGTGCCAGCAGTCCCCTTATAGGGTATAATGAGCAGTTCTTC. It codes for CASSPLIGYNEQFF. The gene calls are TRBV27 and TRBJ2-1; D is uncertain. In germline, CDR1 is MNHEY, CDR2 SMNVEV (reference sequence). Trimming shortened V by 5 bases and J by 7 bases, and 15 bases separated the two germline ends. This CDR3 spans 14 amino acids.

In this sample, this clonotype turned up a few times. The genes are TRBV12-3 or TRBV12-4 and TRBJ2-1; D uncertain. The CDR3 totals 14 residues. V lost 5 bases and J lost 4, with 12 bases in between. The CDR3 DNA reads TGTGCCAGCAGTCTTTGGGCAGCATACAATGAGCAGTTCTTC. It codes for CASSLWAAYNEQFF.

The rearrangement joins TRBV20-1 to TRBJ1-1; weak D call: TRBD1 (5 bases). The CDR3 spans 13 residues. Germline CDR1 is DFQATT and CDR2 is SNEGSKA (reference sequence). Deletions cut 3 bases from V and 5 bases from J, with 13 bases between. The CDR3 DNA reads TGCAGTGCTAGTAGGGTCGGGGGGACTGAAGCTTTCTTT. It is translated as CSASRVGGTEAFF.